This T cell receptor beta chain was found in a study of vaccination effects on CD4 cells after COVID-19. Study background: Samples collected post-vaccine were obtained a median of 72 days after the second dose.

Generated by immunoSEQ multiplex PCR, the TCRdb table keeps only in-frame clones and is missing some. Of tens of thousands of clones in the sample, around 73% were seen once. Study results and limitations: Pronounced clonal contraction occurred in clones induced by infection and by vaccine late after vaccination.

The ViraFEST assay expanded antigen-specific CD4+ T cells with viral peptide pools before sequencing. With roughly 9 days of culture completed, CD4+ T cells were isolated. Participants were given two doses of BNT162b2 or mRNA-1273 vaccine. Fresh IL-2-containing medium replaced half the medium on days 3 and 7. The CDR3 contains 16 residues. V was pared by 3 bases and J by 0 bases, with 7 bases of the junction left unmatched. Germline V gene lookup returns CDR1 KGHSH and CDR2 LQKENI. To note about this clone: Its specificity is not known.

The clonotype was recovered from a human donor who received a COVID-19 vaccine. V usage is TRBV18 and J usage is TRBJ1-1, with 7 bases that match TRBD1. Material: CD4+ T cells from PBMCs cultured with HCoV-229E spike peptides, obtained after COVID-19 vaccination. CDR3 bases: TGTGCCAGCTCACCCCGACAGGGAATTGTGAACACTGAAGCTTTCTTT. It specifies CASSPRQGIVNTEAFF.